The next 28 T cell receptor beta chains were all read from a single sample in a study of T-cell memory formation after mild COVID-19 (dated by TCRdb to 2020 to 2023). Library method: 5' RACE. Sequencing used an Illumina NovaSeq 6000. TCRdb applied fastp at Q25 and MiXCR to the public reads, then kept only in-frame beta chains. Here each entry gathers all rows of one CDR3 protein and keeps the most common genes and DNA. The sample includes under 400,000 distinct CDR3 sequences, with around 20% observed a single time. The ten largest clones represent approximately 12% of the sample. Sequencing was performed on PBMCs or a T cell subset sorted from them (not recorded which). The source is an adult woman who had mild COVID-19 (a few samples of this study predate the infection). The sample titles of this study are shuffled in the database, so cell type and time point are left out; the donor was told from shared clones.

This chain joins TRBV24-1 and TRBJ2-5, with D perhaps TRBD1 (5 bases). Looked up from germline, CDR1 is KGHDR and CDR2 is SFDVKD. V shed 0 bases and J shed 2 bases, with 12 bases lying between them. The length of the CDR3 is 16 residues. For the CDR3, the DNA is TGTGCCACCAGTGATTTGGGAAGGGGCCAACAAGAGACCCAGTACTTC. Translation: CATSDLGRGQQETQYF.

There are a few counts of this clonotype. The CDR3 coding sequence is TGTGCCAGCAGCCCCCGGGACGGGCTTTATGGCTACACCTTC. Translated, it gives CASSPRDGLYGYTF. The chain employs TRBV7-2 and TRBJ1-2; possible D gene TRBD1, 5 bases. Germline-derived CDR1 and CDR2 are SGHTA and FQGNSA. The CDR3 runs 14 residues. V was shortened by 5 bases and J by 5 bases, with 15 bases between the two germline ends. Supplemented by reference TRBV7-2 and TRBJ1-2, the full variable domain reads GAGVSQSPSNKVTEKGKDVELRCDPISGHTALYWYRQSLGQGLEFLIYFQGNSAPDKSGLPSDRFSAERTGGSVSTLTIQRTQQEDSAVYLCASSPRDGLYGYTFGSGTRLTVV.

J is TRBJ2-1 and V is TRBV4-1; 14 bases line up with TRBD2. Germline trimming cut 2 bases from V and 7 bases from J; bases unmatched to any gene: 4. Germline CDR1 reads MGHRA; CDR2 reads YSYEKL. This CDR3 region has 16 residues. This CDR3 is CASSQLGLAGVNEQFF. Here the CDR3 DNA reads TGCGCCAGCAGCCAACTGGGACTAGCGGGGGTGAATGAGCAGTTCTTC.

Concerning this clonotype: At one boundary the junction diverges from the germline segment, which might be a read error. The chain uses TRBV3-1 and TRBJ2-1; the match to TRBD2 covers 9 bases. The CDR3 extends over 16 amino acids. Germline CDR1 LGHDT, CDR2 YNNKEL (reference sequence). Here the CDR3 reads CASSKDFLREGHEQFF. The CDR3, as DNA: TGTGCCAGCAGCAAAGACTTTCTGCGGGAGGGCCATGAGCAGTTCTTC.

This clonotype has at least ten counts. This rearrangement joins TRBV5-1 to TRBJ1-4, with 7 nucleotides matching TRBD1. From germline, CDR1 is SGHRS and CDR2 YFSETQ. The V and J ends lost 3 bases and 6 bases, in that order; junction bases with no gene match: 11. This CDR3 has 16 residues. The chain's CDR3 is CASSWGQPTRDEKLFF. CDR3 DNA sequence: TGCGCCAGCAGCTGGGGACAGCCAACGAGGGATGAAAAACTGTTTTTT.

This clonotype came up once. At one end the junction does not follow the germline gene, possibly because of a read error. As DNA, the CDR3 is TGTGCCACCAAGGGGACAGGGGGTGCCACTGAAGATTTCTTT. This translates into CATKGTGGATEDFF. The chain is built from TRBV2 and TRBJ1-1, with TRBD1 identical over 11 bases. CDR1 and CDR2 from the germline V gene are SNHLY and FYNNEI. There are 14 residues in the CDR3.

The chain is built from TRBV7-3 and TRBJ1-1; tentatively, D is TRBD1 (5 bases). CDR1 is SGHTA and CDR2 is FQGTGA in the germline V gene. The CDR3 contains 13 residues. V shed 2 bases and J shed 8 bases, with 12 bases lying between them. The CDR3 DNA follows: TGTGCCAGCAGCTTAGGGTCAGGGAACGAAGCTTTCTTT. This translates into CASSLGSGNEAFF.

The chain employs TRBV11-2 and TRBJ2-1; unclear D gene. V was trimmed by 0 bases and J by 6 bases, leaving 12 bases between them. CDR1 is SGHAT and CDR2 is FQNNGV in the germline V gene. CDR3 length: 15 residues. CDR3 amino acids: CASSLDLVGTNEQFF. The CDR3 DNA follows: TGTGCCAGCAGCTTAGATCTGGTCGGAACCAATGAGCAGTTCTTC.

This clonotype appeared many times. The rearrangement uses TRBV10-3 and TRBJ2-3; TRBD2 is a possible D gene (6 bases). V lost 5 bases and J lost 3, with 9 bases in between. The germline V gene encodes CDR1 ENHRY and CDR2 SYGVKD. CDR3 size: 13 residues. This CDR3 is CAISPGTTDTQYF. The CDR3 DNA reads as TGTGCCATCAGTCCCGGGACTACAGATACGCAGTATTTT.

The CDR3 DNA is TGTGCCAGCAGCCAGGGACGGACCATTAACACTGAAGCTTTCTTT. Translation: CASSQGRTINTEAFF. The gene calls are TRBV12-3 or TRBV12-4 and TRBJ1-1, with D tentatively TRBD1 (5 bases). V was clipped by 6 bases and J by 2 bases, with 16 bases between them. The CDR3 spans 15 residues.

J is TRBJ2-1 and V is TRBV9; the D is unclear. The CDR3 totals 13 residues. V lost 0 bases to trimming and J lost 7 bases, with 8 bases between them. Germline-derived CDR1 and CDR2 are SGDLS and YYNGEE. The CDR3 coding sequence is TGTGCCAGCAGCGTAGCTACTGGAAATGAGCAGTTCTTC. Amino acids: CASSVATGNEQFF.

This clonotype came up many times. CDR3 coding DNA: TGTGCCAGCAGTTACAGACAGGGCGAAAAACTGTTTTTT. Protein sequence: CASSYRQGEKLFF. V and J are TRBV6-2 or TRBV6-3 and TRBJ1-4, with 7 positions matching TRBD1. This CDR3 spans 13 amino acids. Germline trimming cut 2 bases from V and 8 bases from J; bases unmatched to any gene: 2. Germline CDR1 and CDR2: MNHEY and SVGEGT.

The chain recombines TRBV19 with TRBJ1-1; TRBD1 matches at 10 bases. CDR1 is LNHDA, CDR2 SQIVND, per germline (reference sequence). The CDR3 contains 15 residues. After removal of 6 bases from V and 4 bases from J, the junction contained 8 bases not matched to a gene. CDR3 region: CASSRDRGWGTEAFF. The CDR3 nucleotides read TGTGCCAGTAGCCGGGACAGGGGATGGGGCACTGAAGCTTTCTTT.

This clonotype was counted a few times. The rearrangement links TRBV7-9 to TRBJ2-5; the D gene could be TRBD1 or TRBD2 (6 bases each). Germline lookup yields CDR1 SEHNR and CDR2 FQNEAQ (reference sequence). The CDR3 runs to 16 residues. Trimming took 5 bases from V and 4 from J, leaving 20 bases between them. CDR3 region: CASSPWDTIGRETQYF. CDR3 bases: TGTGCCAGCAGCCCATGGGACACCATCGGGAGAGAGACCCAGTACTTC.

The V gene is TRBV13, the J gene TRBJ2-3; perhaps D is TRBD1 or TRBD2 (5 bases each). Germline CDR1 reads PRHDT; CDR2 reads FYEKMQ (reference sequence). V gave up 5 bases and J gave up 6 bases, with 15 bases separating them. The CDR3 covers 14 residues. Here the CDR3 DNA reads TGTGCCAGCAGCCGATGGGACCGCGGGGATACGCAGTATTTT. Translation gives CASSRWDRGDTQYF.

The chain employs TRBV6-5 and TRBJ2-5; either TRBD1 or TRBD2 may fit D (5 bases each). Trimming pared 2 bases from V and 5 bases from J, leaving 21 bases between. This CDR3 contains 17 residues. Per germline, CDR1 MNHEY and CDR2 SVGAGI. CDR3 in amino acids: CASSYNEGTGQMETQYF. The CDR3 bases are TGTGCCAGCAGTTACAATGAGGGGACCGGGCAAATGGAGACCCAGTACTTC.

The V gene is TRBV20-1, the J gene TRBJ2-1, with D perhaps matching TRBD2 (5 bases). Trimming took off 6 bases at V and 0 bases at J, with 12 bases between the two ends. In germline, CDR1 is DFQATT, CDR2 SNEGSKA (reference sequence). The CDR3 spans 14 residues. The CDR3 coding sequence is TGCAGTGCCCAATCGGGATACTCCTACAATGAGCAGTTCTTC. This codes for CSAQSGYSYNEQFF.

The chain uses TRBV2 and TRBJ2-5; D gene uncertain. CDR3 length: 13 amino acids. Per the germline V gene, CDR1 is SNHLY and CDR2 is FYNNEI. Trimming removed 1 base from V and 5 bases from J, with 8 bases in between. The CDR3: CASSEGVGETQYF. CDR3 in DNA: TGTGCCAGCAGTGAAGGGGTAGGGGAGACCCAGTACTTC.

This clonotype came up a few times. This chain connects TRBV6-2 or TRBV6-3 to TRBJ2-7, with D possibly being TRBD2 (6 bases). Trimming pared 7 bases from V and 0 bases from J, leaving 13 bases between. From germline, CDR1 is MNHEY and CDR2 SVGEGT. The CDR3 sequence is 14 residues long. CDR3 sequence reads: CASKAGRSSYEQYF. The CDR3 DNA reads as TGTGCCAGCAAAGCGGGTAGGAGCTCCTACGAGCAGTACTTC.

CDR3 sequence (DNA): TGTGCCAGCAGCTTAGAGGCCCCGGGACAGCTCACAGATACGCAGTATTTT. This encodes CASSLEAPGQLTDTQYF. V and J are TRBV11-2 and TRBJ2-3; TRBD1 agrees at 7 bases. The germline gives CDR1 SGHAT, CDR2 FQNNGV. The junction had 8 bases not matched to a gene; V was cut back by 0 bases and J by 2 bases. The CDR3 has 17 amino acids.

The chain has TRBV20-1 and TRBJ2-3, with 10 bases aligning to TRBD1. Germline loops: CDR1 DFQATT, CDR2 SNEGSKA (reference sequence). The CDR3 has 14 residues. J gave up 5 bases and V 8 bases, and 10 bases lay outside the gene matches. This CDR3 reads CSPSRQGAKDTQYF. Here the CDR3 DNA reads TGCAGTCCCTCACGACAGGGGGCTAAAGATACGCAGTATTTT.

The rearrangement links TRBV6-6 to TRBJ1-1; D is perhaps TRBD1 (6 bases). Germline CDR1 MNHNY, CDR2 SVGAGI (reference sequence). Trimming removed 5 bases at V and 0 bases at J, with 13 bases between. The CDR3 has 15 amino acids. CDR3 amino acids: CASSDLGAMNTEAFF. Written as DNA, the CDR3 is TGTGCCAGCAGTGACTTGGGGGCTATGAACACTGAAGCTTTCTTT.

The table lists this clonotype with many counts. This CDR3 reads CSVERYNEQFF. The CDR3 coding sequence is TGCAGCGTTGAACGTTACAATGAGCAGTTCTTC. The chain carries TRBV29-1 and TRBJ2-1, with D unclear. The CDR3 extends over 11 amino acids. The germline CDR1 and CDR2 sequences are SQVTM and ANQGSEA. V was trimmed by 2 bases and J by 4 bases, leaving 3 bases between them.

This clonotype occurred a few times. This chain links TRBV5-1 with TRBJ1-1; D call uncertain. The length of the CDR3 is 15 residues. Germline CDR1 SGHRS, CDR2 YFSETQ. V was pared by 0 bases and J by 0 bases, with 9 bases between. The CDR3 here is CASSLGSGMNTEAFF. In nucleotides, the CDR3 is TGCGCCAGCAGCTTGGGGTCGGGGATGAACACTGAAGCTTTCTTT.

This clonotype has only a few counts. V usage is TRBV6-2 or TRBV6-3 and J usage is TRBJ1-1, with D tentatively TRBD1 (5 bases). CDR1 and CDR2 (germline): MNHEY, SVGEGT. Deletions cut 0 bases from V and 7 bases from J, with 9 bases between. The CDR3 is 13 amino acids. The CDR3 sequence: CASSYSWDGEAFF. The CDR3 DNA is TGTGCCAGCAGTTACTCGTGGGACGGTGAAGCTTTCTTT.

Only a few counts were recorded for this clonotype. This rearrangement joins TRBV7-3 to TRBJ2-1; 7 nucleotides align to TRBD2. V lost 2 bases to trimming and J lost 2 bases; unmatched junction nucleotides: 0. CDR1 and CDR2 (germline): SGHTA, FQGTGA. CDR3 length: 14 residues. CDR3 protein: CASSLGLAYNEQFF. The CDR3 DNA reads as TGTGCCAGCAGCTTAGGACTAGCCTACAATGAGCAGTTCTTC. Full variable domain (remainder filled in from reference TRBV7-3 and TRBJ2-1): GAGVSQTPSNKVTEKGKYVELRCDPISGHTALYWYRQSLGQGPEFLIYFQGTGAADDSGLPNDRFFAVRPEGSVSTLKIQRTERGDSAVYLCASSLGLAYNEQFFGPGTRLTVL.

J is TRBJ1-1 and V is TRBV6-1; possible D gene TRBD1, 5 bases. Trimming removed 2 bases at V and 1 base at J, with 17 bases between. The CDR3 runs to 17 residues. CDR1 is MNHNS, CDR2 SASEGT, per germline. CDR3 sequence (DNA): TGTGCCAGCAGTGAAACCCCCATGGCAGGGAGGAACACTGAAGCTTTCTTT. Translation: CASSETPMAGRNTEAFF.

This clonotype was seen only a few times. The chain combines TRBV24-1 with TRBJ2-5, with D uncertain. Trimming cost V 5 bases and J 1 base, with 10 bases left between them. The CDR3 contains 14 residues. Per the germline V gene, CDR1 is KGHDR and CDR2 is SFDVKD. CDR3 DNA: TGTGCCACCAGTGGAAGCCTTCTCCAAGAGACCCAGTACTTC. It translates to CATSGSLLQETQYF.